The 2 T cell receptor beta chains below all came from one sample that was sequenced in a study of T cell changes during pregnancy in multiple sclerosis. Generated by immunoSEQ multiplex PCR, the TCRdb table keeps only in-frame clones and is missing some. The sample shows about 85,000 clones, roughly nine tenths of them seen only once. Material: peripheral blood, obtained in the first trimester of pregnancy. The receptors originated from a female donor with multiple sclerosis, enrolled in a pregnancy study.

This clone was recorded a few times. The gene calls are TRBV7-9 and TRBJ2-4; TRBD2 might be the D (6 bases). The V end lost 5 bases, the J end lost 15 bases, and 14 bases lay between the germline ends. The CDR3 contains 11 residues. Per the germline V gene, CDR1 is SEHNR and CDR2 is FQNEAQ (reference sequence). This chain's CDR3 is CASSRDSFRYF. The CDR3 DNA reads TGTGCCAGCAGCCGGGACTCTTTTCGGTACTTC.

This clone was counted a few times. V gene TRBV30 combines with J gene TRBJ1-2; 10 bases line up with TRBD1. The germline V gene encodes CDR1 GTSNPN and CDR2 SVGIG (reference sequence). V lost 0 bases, J lost 4 bases, and 5 bases stayed unmatched. CDR3 length: 15 residues. This CDR3 reads CAWSVRDRGGYGYTF. In nucleotides, the CDR3 is TGTGCCTGGAGTGTACGGGACAGGGGAGGCTATGGCTACACCTTC.